This TCR beta chain was identified in a study of CD8 T cells in Susac syndrome. The CDR3 extends over 12 amino acids. CDR1 and CDR2 (germline): ENHRY, SYGVKD. The V end lost 6 bases, the J end lost 8 bases, and 11 bases lay between the germline ends. Random hexamers were used to reverse transcribe the RNA input (about 0.5 to 1 ug). immunoSEQ multiplex PCR amplified TCR beta CDR3 across 54 Vbeta, 13 Jbeta. TCRdb re-derived calls from the immunoSEQ multiplex PCR reads in MiXCR, one entry per CDR3 protein. Among about 430,000 distinct CDR3 sequences, roughly 85% were seen once, and the ten largest hold 0.09% to 0.15%. CD8+ and CD4+ blood T cells underwent TCR beta sequencing. It was treatment-naive patients with stable or active relapsing-remitting disease who made up the multiple sclerosis controls. TEMRA cells were FACS-enriched, while CD8+ and CD4+ T cells were negatively isolated.

The sequenced material came from CD8+ T cells from PBMCs. V and J are TRBV10-3 and TRBJ2-1; D ambiguous. This clonotype was sampled from a human donor with multiple sclerosis. The CDR3 DNA follows: TGTGCCATCAGCCAAGCGCAGGATGAGCAGTTCTTC. Protein product: CAISQAQDEQFF.